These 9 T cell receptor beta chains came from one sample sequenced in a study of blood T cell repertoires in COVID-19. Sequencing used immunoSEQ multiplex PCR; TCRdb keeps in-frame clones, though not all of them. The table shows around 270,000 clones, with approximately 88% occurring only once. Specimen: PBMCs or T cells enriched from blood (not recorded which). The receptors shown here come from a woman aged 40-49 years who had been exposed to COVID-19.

CDR3 DNA: TGTGCCAGCAGCGGATCCGGGACTAGAAAGTTCTTC. This codes for CASSGSGTRKFF. This sequence joins TRBV7-3 and TRBJ2-1; 8 nucleotides match TRBD2. The germline gives CDR1 SGHTA, CDR2 FQGTGA. The V gene end was trimmed by 5 bases and the J gene end by 14 bases; junction bases not matched to a gene: 8. The length of the CDR3 is 12 residues.

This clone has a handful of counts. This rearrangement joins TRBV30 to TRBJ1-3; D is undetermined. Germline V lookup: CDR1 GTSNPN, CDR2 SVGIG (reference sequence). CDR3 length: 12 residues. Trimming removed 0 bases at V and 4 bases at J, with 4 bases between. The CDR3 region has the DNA TGTGCCTGGAGTGTACGGGGAAACACCATATATTTT. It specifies CAWSVRGNTIYF. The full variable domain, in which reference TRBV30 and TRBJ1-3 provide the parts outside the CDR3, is SQTIHQWPATLVQPVGSPLSLECTVEGTSNPNLYWYRQAAGRGLQLLFYSVGIGQISSEVPQNLSASRPQDRQFILSSKKLLLSDSGFYLCAWSVRGNTIYFGEGSWLTVV.

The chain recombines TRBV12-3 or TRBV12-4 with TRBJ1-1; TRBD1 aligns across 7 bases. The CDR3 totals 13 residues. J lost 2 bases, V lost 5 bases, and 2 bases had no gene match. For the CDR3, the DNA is TGTGCCAGCAGTGACAGGGCCAACACTGAAGCTTTCTTT. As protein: CASSDRANTEAFF.

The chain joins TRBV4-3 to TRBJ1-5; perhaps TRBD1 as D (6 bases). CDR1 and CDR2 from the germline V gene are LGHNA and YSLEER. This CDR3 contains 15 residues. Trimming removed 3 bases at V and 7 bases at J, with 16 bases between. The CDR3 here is CASSQDTGRGQPQHF. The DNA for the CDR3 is TGCGCCAGCAGCCAGGATACAGGGAGGGGCCAGCCCCAGCATTTT.

In DNA, the CDR3 is TGCAGCGTTGAAAAAGGGGCGGGGGGGCCTCAAGCAGATACGCAGTATTTT. This gives the protein CSVEKGAGGPQADTQYF. The chain uses TRBV29-1 and TRBJ2-3; 9 bases match TRBD2. The trim removed 2 bases at V and 4 bases at J, leaving 13 bases unmatched. Germline CDR1 is SQVTM and CDR2 is ANQGSEA. CDR3 length: 17 residues.

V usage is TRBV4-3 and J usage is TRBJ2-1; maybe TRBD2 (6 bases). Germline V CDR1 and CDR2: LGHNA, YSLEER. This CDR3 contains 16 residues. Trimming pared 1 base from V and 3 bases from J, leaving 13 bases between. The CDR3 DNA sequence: TGCGCCAGCAGCCAAGTTCGGGGGATGAACTACAATGAGCAGTTCTTC. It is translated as CASSQVRGMNYNEQFF.

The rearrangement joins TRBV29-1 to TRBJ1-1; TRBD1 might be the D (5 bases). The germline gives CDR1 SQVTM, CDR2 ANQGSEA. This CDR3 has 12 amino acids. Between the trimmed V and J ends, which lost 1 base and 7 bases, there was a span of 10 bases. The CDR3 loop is CSVEVDQGEAFF. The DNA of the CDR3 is TGCAGCGTTGAAGTTGATCAGGGTGAAGCTTTCTTT.

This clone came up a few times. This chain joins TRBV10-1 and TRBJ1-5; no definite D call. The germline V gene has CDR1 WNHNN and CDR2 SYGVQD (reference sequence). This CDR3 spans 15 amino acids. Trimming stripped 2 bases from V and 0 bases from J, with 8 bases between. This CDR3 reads CASSETTHSNQPQHF. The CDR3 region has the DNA TGCGCCAGCAGTGAGACGACACATAGCAATCAGCCCCAGCATTTT.

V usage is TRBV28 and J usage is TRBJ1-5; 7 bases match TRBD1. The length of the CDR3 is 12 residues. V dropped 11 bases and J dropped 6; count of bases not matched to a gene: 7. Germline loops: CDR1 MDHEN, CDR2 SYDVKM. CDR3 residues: CAGRQGSQPQHF. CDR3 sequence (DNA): TGTGCCGGACGACAGGGAAGTCAGCCCCAGCATTTT.